Listed below are T cell receptor beta chains from one sample, sequenced in a study of graft-versus-host responses after intestinal transplantation. Here immunoSEQ multiplex PCR was the method, and the copy in TCRdb shows in-frame clones only, minus some. The table lists about 98,000 clones, more than 75% of them singletons. The sequencing used PBMCs, collected 255 days after intestinal transplant. The receptors derive from a human patient who received an intestinal transplant, so some T cells may come from the graft donor. The CDR3 runs from the conserved cysteine through the conserved F or W. The order of the fields is clone size, J gene, D gene, V gene, CDR3 protein. The D gene is left open where the match is weak. Clone size is not always given. Where it is, it says once, few, many or a class for expanded clones.

. | TRBJ2-4 | . | TRBV2 | CASNLEVGKNIQYF
. | TRBJ2-1 | TRBD2 | TRBV27 | CASSPRLAGGNNEQFF
once | TRBJ2-7 | . | TRBV5-4 | CASGPRGSYEQYF
once | TRBJ2-1 | . | TRBV5-1 | CASSLGGSYNEQFF
. | TRBJ2-5 | TRBD2 | TRBV4-1 | CASSQGSRGGPETQYF
once | TRBJ2-7 | TRBD1 | TRBV6-1 | CASSEAWTGYEQYF
. | TRBJ2-3 | . | TRBV19 | CASRRDTSTDTQYF
. | TRBJ2-7 | . | TRBV6-6 | CASSSMGPFYEQYF
. | TRBJ1-5 | . | TRBV4-3 | CASSQWGPYSNQPQHF
. | TRBJ2-2 | . | TRBV11-1 | CASSLAQEGPNTGELFF
. | TRBJ2-7 | TRBD1 | TRBV29-1 | CSVEDWRGTGPDGEPNSYEQYF
. | TRBJ2-3 | . | TRBV6-4 | CASSRDSTDTQYF
. | TRBJ2-2 | . | TRBV19 | CASTWGVNTGELFF
. | TRBJ2-3 | TRBD2 | TRBV10-1 | CASSESRGADTQYF